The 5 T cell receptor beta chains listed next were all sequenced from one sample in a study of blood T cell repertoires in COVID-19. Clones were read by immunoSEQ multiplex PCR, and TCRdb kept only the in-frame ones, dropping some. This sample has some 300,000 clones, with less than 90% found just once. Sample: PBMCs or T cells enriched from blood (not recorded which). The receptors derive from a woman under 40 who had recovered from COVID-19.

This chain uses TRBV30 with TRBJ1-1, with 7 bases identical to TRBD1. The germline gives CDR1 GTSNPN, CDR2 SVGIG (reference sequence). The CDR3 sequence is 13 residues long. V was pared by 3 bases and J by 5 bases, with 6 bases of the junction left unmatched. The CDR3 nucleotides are TGTGCCTGGAGAAGACAGGGTTATACTGAAGCTTTCTTT. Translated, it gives CAWRRQGYTEAFF.

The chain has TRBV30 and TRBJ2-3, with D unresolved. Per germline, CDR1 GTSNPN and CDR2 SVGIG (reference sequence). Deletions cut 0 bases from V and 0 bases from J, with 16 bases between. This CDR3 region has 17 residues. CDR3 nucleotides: TGTGCCTGGAGTGTAGCCGTCAGGCCACCGAGCACAGATACGCAGTATTTT. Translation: CAWSVAVRPPSTDTQYF.

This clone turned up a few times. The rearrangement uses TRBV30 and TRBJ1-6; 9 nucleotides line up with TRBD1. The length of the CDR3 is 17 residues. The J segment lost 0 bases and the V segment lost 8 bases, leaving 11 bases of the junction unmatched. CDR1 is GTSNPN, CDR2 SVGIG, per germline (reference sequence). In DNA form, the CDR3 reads TGTGCCCTCTCGGGACAGGGATCGGGCTCCTATAATTCACCCCTCCACTTT. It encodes CALSGQGSGSYNSPLHF.

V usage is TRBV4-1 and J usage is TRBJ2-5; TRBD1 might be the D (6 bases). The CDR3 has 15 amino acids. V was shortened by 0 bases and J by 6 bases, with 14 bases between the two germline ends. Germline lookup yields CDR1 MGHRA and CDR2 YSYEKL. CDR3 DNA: TGCGCCAGCAGCCAAGATGGTGGGGGCCTAAAGACCCAGTACTTC. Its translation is CASSQDGGGLKTQYF.

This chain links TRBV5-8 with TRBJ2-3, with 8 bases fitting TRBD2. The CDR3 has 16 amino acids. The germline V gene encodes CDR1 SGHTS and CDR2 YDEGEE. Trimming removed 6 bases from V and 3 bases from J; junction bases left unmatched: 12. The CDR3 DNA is TGTGCCAGCATCTTCCCCGGGACTAGGAGGACAGATACGCAGTATTTT. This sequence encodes CASIFPGTRRTDTQYF.